These T cell receptor beta chains were read from a single sample in a study of T cells in Graves' hyperthyroidism and ophthalmopathy. TCRdb used MiXCR to reprocess the multiplex PCR reads, holding one entry per CDR3 protein. The sample shows fewer than 200,000 distinct CDR3 sequences, about 9.4% of them seen only once. Sequenced: blood. The source is a woman between 18 and 29 years old with Graves' hyperthyroidism that later progressed to Graves' ophthalmopathy. CDR3s include the opening cysteine and the closing phenylalanine or tryptophan. D genes are given only for firm matches. Expanded clones are given a class, and other clones once, few, many or no size at all.

cdr3_aa,cdr3_nt,clone_size,cdr3_length,j_call,d_call,v_call
CASSFKDGGFSEAFF,TGTGCCAGCAGTTTTAAGGACGGAGGGTTCTCTGAAGCTTTCTTT,many,15,TRBJ1-1,-,TRBV6-1
CASSPYYQETQYF,TGTGCCAGCAGTCCCTACTACCAAGAGACCCAGTACTTC,many,13,TRBJ2-5,-,TRBV27
CASSIGDDTEAFF,TGTGCCAGTAGTATTGGGGACGACACTGAAGCTTTCTTT,many,13,TRBJ1-1,-,TRBV19
CASTGGTDTQYF,TGTGCCAGCACGGGGGGCACAGATACGCAGTATTTT,many,12,TRBJ2-3,-,TRBV28
CASSRRITGGKETQYF,TGTGCCAGCAGCCGCAGGATTACAGGAGGAAAAGAGACCCAGTACTTC,-,16,TRBJ2-5,-,TRBV3-1
CAWSAGAPGYTF,TGTGCCTGGAGTGCAGGGGCGCCAGGCTACACCTTC,many,12,TRBJ1-2,-,TRBV30
CASSTSYTGELFF,TGTGCCAGCAGCACCTCCTACACCGGGGAGCTGTTTTTT,-,13,TRBJ2-2,-,TRBV7-6
CASSLWGSSSYEQYF,TGTGCCAGCAGCTTGTGGGGTTCGAGCTCCTACGAGCAGTACTTC,many,15,TRBJ2-7,-,TRBV5-6
CASSQGAETEAFF,TGTGCCAGCTCACAGGGGGCAGAGACTGAAGCTTTCTTT,many,13,TRBJ1-1,TRBD1,TRBV18
CASSSSGDFDYEQYF,TGTGCCAGCAGTTCTTCAGGGGATTTTGATTACGAGCAGTACTTC,many,15,TRBJ2-7,-,TRBV28
CASSLGGNTEAFF,TGTGCCAGCAGCTTAGGAGGGAACACTGAAGCTTTCTTT,medium-sized,13,TRBJ1-1,-,TRBV28
CASSTSGGTQYF,TGTGCCAGCAGTACTAGCGGGGGGACCCAGTACTTC,many,12,TRBJ2-5,TRBD2,TRBV7-8
CSGFSGKGYTF,TGCAGTGGGTTTTCAGGGAAGGGCTACACCTTC,many,11,TRBJ1-2,-,TRBV20-1
CASSPQGAAFF,TGTGCCAGCAGCCCACAGGGGGCGGCTTTCTTT,many,11,TRBJ1-1,TRBD1,TRBV7-2
CASSPLGLAGQETQYF,TGTGCCAGCAGCCCCCTAGGGCTAGCGGGCCAAGAGACCCAGTACTTC,-,16,TRBJ2-5,TRBD2,TRBV7-2
CASSLARISNQPQHF,TGTGCCAGCAGCTTAGCACGGATTAGCAATCAGCCCCAGCATTTT,many,15,TRBJ1-5,-,TRBV7-8
CASSASGGPSYNEQFF,TGTGCCAGCAGCGCGAGCGGGGGACCCTCCTACAATGAGCAGTTCTTC,many,16,TRBJ2-1,TRBD2,TRBV11-2
CASMSIAGGFTDTQYF,TGTGCCAGCATGTCAATAGCGGGAGGTTTCACAGATACGCAGTATTTT,many,16,TRBJ2-3,TRBD2,TRBV6-1
CSAGGTSLETQYF,TGCAGTGCGGGCGGGACGAGTCTGGAGACCCAGTACTTC,many,13,TRBJ2-5,-,TRBV20-1
CSARPGGETQYF,TGCAGTGCTAGACCAGGGGGGGAGACCCAGTACTTC,many,12,TRBJ2-5,-,TRBV20-1
CASRILVRGRGAFF,TGTGCCAGCAGGATACTAGTTCGGGGGCGCGGAGCTTTCTTT,many,14,TRBJ1-1,-,TRBV5-6
CATSDQAGGVYEQFF,TGTGCCACCAGTGACCAAGCTGGGGGGGTCTATGAGCAGTTCTTC,few,15,TRBJ2-1,TRBD2,TRBV24-1
CASSPSGQTTFYEQYF,TGTGCCAGCAGCCCCTCTGGACAGACAACCTTCTACGAGCAGTACTTC,many,16,TRBJ2-7,-,TRBV7-8
CATSDFRDREGDTQYF,TGTGCCACCAGTGATTTCCGGGACAGGGAGGGAGATACGCAGTATTTT,many,16,TRBJ2-3,TRBD1,TRBV24-1